Here is one T cell receptor beta chain with its context. Its antigen is unknown. Base qualities are missing; no much larger clone stands one base away. The donors belonged to the validation cohort of over a hundred subjects, which was separate from the approximately 680-subject first cohort. This sample was included in a study of cytomegalovirus exposure and HLA in healthy donors (dated by TCRdb to 2016 to 2017). A note on the overall study: A later analysis indicated that the 130 or so validation repertoires were generated on the platform also employed for the approximately 670 repertoires of the first cohort. To predict cytomegalovirus infection status, the study combined high-throughput TCR immunosequencing, statistical association of individual TCRs with disease status, and machine learning. In addition to the first cohort of around 670 subjects, a separate validation cohort of under 150 different subjects was used. The aim of the study was to test whether cataloging public T cell receptors could identify signatures of past pathogen exposure.

The paper's findings and limits, for the study overall: The authors suggested that the approach could potentially be extended to other disease states and immunological phenotypes. The validation cohort had no HLA typing available for a later analysis, so co-occurrence within that cohort was assessed over all 120 or so repertoires. The study gave a list of some 150 TCR beta chains associated with cytomegalovirus. Of the cluster scores, 90% to 95% were above 0 in a later analysis, which found that TCRs clustered in the first cohort also tended to co-occur in the roughly 130 validation repertoires. A few of the identified cytomegalovirus-associated TCR beta chains were confirmed in vitro to be specific for cytomegalovirus antigens. Most TCR sequences were observed very rarely across donors, whereas some public TCRs were present in many individuals. In both the original and validation cohorts, the classifier was reported to diagnose cytomegalovirus status with high specificity and sensitivity.

The library was made by the immunoSEQ multiplex PCR assay. Under the source paper's analysis protocol: To diagnose cytomegalovirus status from the catalog of TCR beta chain sequences, a statistical classification framework was built. Not all clones reach the TCRdb copy of this immuneACCESS table, which keeps in-frame sequences only. Checked studies attribute under half of the gap to unresolved V genes and leave the rest unexplained. D and trimming come from the DNA, and the V and J calls and clone size come from that table. Here the sample has 70,000 or so clones; roughly 94% occur a single time. The top ten clonotypes cover 1.9% of the sample. For CDR1 and CDR2, the germline V gene (reference sequence) lists GTSNPN and SVGIG. Taken from cysteine to phenylalanine, the CDR3 has 12 residues. Just CDR3 DNA is preserved here, 36 bases in frame from base 1. Trimming at the junction amounts to 0 bases on V and 8 bases on J, and the germline ends lie 8 bases apart.

The chain is encoded by TRBV30 joined to TRBJ2-1, with the D gene not clear enough to name. The sample was PBMCs. The source of this sequence is a woman younger than 35 in good health and CMV-seropositive. The CDR3 in this case is CAWSVLVYEQFF. The DNA sequence reads TGTGCCTGGAGTGTACTCGTTTATGAGCAGTTCTTC.